Given below is one TCR beta chain in context. The entry originates in a study of OX40 agonist ivuxolimab in advanced cancers. Across the study: Across the patients, intravenous ivuxolimab was delivered every 2 weeks at 0.01 to 10 mg/kg.

V lost 5 bases and J lost 7, with 17 bases in between. CDR3 length: 14 residues. In germline, CDR1 is SGHVS, CDR2 FQNEAQ. Sequenced by immunoSEQ multiplex PCR; TCRdb stores in-frame clones only, minus some. The sample lists tens of thousands of clones, more than 65% occurring once. The sample here was CD4+ or CD8+ T cells sorted from blood, taken in a trial of the OX40 agonist ivuxolimab. This chain links TRBV7-8 with TRBJ1-2; weak D call: TRBD1 (5 bases). The TCR was taken from an adult with an advanced solid tumor such as melanoma, head and neck, liver or kidney cancer. The CDR3 coding sequence is TGTGCCAGCAGCCTAAGTCAGGGTCTTCTTGGCTACACCTTC. Translation: CASSLSQGLLGYTF.